This T cell receptor (beta chain) originates from a study of CD8 T cells in ankylosing spondylitis. Points from the study as a whole: A motif in TCR beta, a set of about 8 highly homologous variants, appeared characteristic of ankylosing spondylitis blood. Matched ankylosing spondylitis synovial fluid reportedly contained a significantly enriched population of disease-linked clones.

Via MiXCR, TCRdb re-called the 5' RACE reads, giving one row per CDR3 protein. Seen here are about 210,000 distinct CDR3 sequences, about 6.7% observed once, and the top ten hold 14%. The germline V gene has CDR1 SQVTM and CDR2 ANQGSEA. The CDR3 extends over 14 amino acids. Trimming removed 7 bases from V and 6 bases from J; junction bases left unmatched: 10. This clonotype was seen at least ten times. Its antigen is not identified. This TCR was sampled from a male donor with ankylosing spondylitis. The genes are TRBV29-1 and TRBJ2-2; 8 bases align to TRBD1. Sequences were obtained from blood, either unsorted or a sorted T cell fraction (not recorded which). In nucleotides, the CDR3 is TGCAGCGCAATACAGGGGGTGAGGGCCGGGGAGCTGTTTTTT. This sequence encodes CSAIQGVRAGELFF.